The 6 T cell receptor beta chains given below trace back to one sample, sequenced in a study of control samples from healthy donors and cancer patients. Sequenced by immunoSEQ multiplex PCR; TCRdb stores in-frame clones only, minus some. The table gives about 190,000 clones; the top ten clones make up less than 2.5% of it. Sample: blood. All receptors derive from a woman in her 30s in good health.

The chain links TRBV7-8 to TRBJ2-5, with TRBD1 identical over 7 bases. There are 13 residues in the CDR3. Unmatched junction bases numbered 5, after V lost 5 bases and J lost 5 bases. Looked up from germline, CDR1 is SGHVS and CDR2 is FQNEAQ. The CDR3 DNA follows: TGTGCCAGCAGCCGAGACAGGGCGGAGACCCAGTACTTC. It specifies CASSRDRAETQYF.

The CDR3 DNA follows: TGTGCCAGTAGCGACAGCGGTTCTGGAAACACCATATATTTT. It specifies CASSDSGSGNTIYF. The V gene is TRBV19, the J gene TRBJ1-3, with a possible D match to TRBD1 (5 bases). The germline V gene has CDR1 LNHDA and CDR2 SQIVND (reference sequence). The V end lost 6 bases, the J end lost 1 base, and 10 bases lay between the germline ends. The CDR3 length is 14 residues.

This sequence joins TRBV7-9 and TRBJ2-3, with TRBD2 matching 10 bases. Germline CDR1 SEHNR, CDR2 FQNEAQ (reference sequence). The CDR3 has 17 amino acids. Losses at the gene ends were 0 bases for V and 8 bases for J; bases not matched to a gene: 11. This CDR3 reads CASSLAFERGGLGTQYF. DNA of the CDR3: TGTGCCAGCAGCTTAGCGTTTGAGCGGGGGGGCCTCGGTACGCAGTATTTT.

This rearrangement joins TRBV7-8 to TRBJ2-5; D is possibly TRBD2 (5 bases). The CDR3 has 14 amino acids. V lost 2 bases and J 2 bases, leaving 9 bases between the germline ends. CDR1 is SGHVS and CDR2 is FQNEAQ in the germline V gene. CDR3 sequence (DNA): TGTGCCAGCAGCTTAAAGGGAGAACAAGAGACCCAGTACTTC. Its translation is CASSLKGEQETQYF. Complete variable domain (other parts from reference TRBV7-8 and TRBJ2-5): GAGVSQSPRYKVAKRGQDVALRCDPISGHVSLFWYQQALGQGPEFLTYFQNEAQLDKSGLPSDRFFAERPEGSVSTLKIQRTQQEDSAVYLCASSLKGEQETQYFGPGTRLLVL.

This rearrangement joins TRBV18 to TRBJ2-6; tentatively, D is TRBD1 (5 bases). The CDR3 extends over 14 amino acids. With 4 bases removed from V and 2 bases from J, the gap between germline ends came to 6 bases. CDR1 and CDR2 from the germline V gene are KGHSH and LQKENI. As DNA, the CDR3 is TGTGCCAGCTCACAGGGGACTGGGGCCAACGTCCTGACTTTC. The encoded protein is CASSQGTGANVLTF. Full variable domain (outside the CDR3, taken from reference TRBV18 and TRBJ2-6): NAGVMQNPRHLVRRRGQEARLRCSPMKGHSHVYWYRQLPEEGLKFMVYLQKENIIDESGMPKERFSAEFPKEGPSILRIQQVVRGDSAAYFCASSQGTGANVLTFGAGSRLTVL.

The rearrangement joins TRBV18 to TRBJ1-3; D ambiguous. Germline lookup yields CDR1 KGHSH and CDR2 LQKENI. This CDR3 is built from 18 residues. V was cut by 0 bases and J by 4 bases, with 19 bases left in between. The CDR3 DNA reads as TGTGCCAGCTCACCACCGAACAGTCAAGCCGCCTTGGGAAACACCATATATTTT. This codes for CASSPPNSQAALGNTIYF.